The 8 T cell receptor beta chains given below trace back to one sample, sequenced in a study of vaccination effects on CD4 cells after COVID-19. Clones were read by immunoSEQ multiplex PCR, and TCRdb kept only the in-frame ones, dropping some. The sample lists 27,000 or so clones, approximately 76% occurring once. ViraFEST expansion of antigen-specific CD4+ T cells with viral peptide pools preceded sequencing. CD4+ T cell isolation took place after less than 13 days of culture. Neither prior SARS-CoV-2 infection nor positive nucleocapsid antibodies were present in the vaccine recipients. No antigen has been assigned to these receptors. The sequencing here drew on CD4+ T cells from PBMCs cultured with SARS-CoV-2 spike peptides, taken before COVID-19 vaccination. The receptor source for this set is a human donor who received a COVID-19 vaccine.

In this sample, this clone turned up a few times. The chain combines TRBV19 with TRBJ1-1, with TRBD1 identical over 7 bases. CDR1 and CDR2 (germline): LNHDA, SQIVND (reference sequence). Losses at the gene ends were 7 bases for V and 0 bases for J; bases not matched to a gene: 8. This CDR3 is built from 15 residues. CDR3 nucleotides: TGTGCCAGTACCAAGGACAGGAGCCTGAACACTGAAGCTTTCTTT. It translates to CASTKDRSLNTEAFF.

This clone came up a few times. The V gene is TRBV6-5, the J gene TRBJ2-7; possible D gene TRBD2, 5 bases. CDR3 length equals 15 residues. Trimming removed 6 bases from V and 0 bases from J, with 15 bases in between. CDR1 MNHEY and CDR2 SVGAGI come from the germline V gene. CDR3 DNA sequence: TGTGCCAGCAGGGAGGTCCCAAATTACTCCTACGAGCAGTACTTC. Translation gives CASREVPNYSYEQYF.

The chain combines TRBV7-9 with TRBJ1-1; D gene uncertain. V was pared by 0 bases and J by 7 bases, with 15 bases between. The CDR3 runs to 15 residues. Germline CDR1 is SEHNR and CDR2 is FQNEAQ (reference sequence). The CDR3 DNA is TGTGCCAGCAGCTTAGCTCGCCTCACCCAGTTTGAAGCTTTCTTT. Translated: CASSLARLTQFEAFF.

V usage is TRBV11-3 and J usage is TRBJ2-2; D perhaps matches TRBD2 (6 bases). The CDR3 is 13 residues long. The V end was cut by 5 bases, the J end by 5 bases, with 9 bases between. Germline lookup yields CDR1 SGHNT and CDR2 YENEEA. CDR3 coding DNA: TGTGCCAGCAGCCCCCGGGGGACCGGGGAGCTGTTTTTT. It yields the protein CASSPRGTGELFF. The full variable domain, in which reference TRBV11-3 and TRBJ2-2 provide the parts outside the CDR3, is EAGVVQSPRYKIIEKKQPVAFWCNPISGHNTLYWYLQNLGQGPELLIRYENEEAVDDSQLPKDRFSAERLKGVDSTLKIQPAELGDSAVYLCASSPRGTGELFFGEGSRLTVL.

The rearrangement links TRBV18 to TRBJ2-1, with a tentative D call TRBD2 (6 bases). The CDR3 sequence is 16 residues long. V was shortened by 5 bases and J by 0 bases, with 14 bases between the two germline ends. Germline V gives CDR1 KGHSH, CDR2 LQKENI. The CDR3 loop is CASSARRELSYNEQFF. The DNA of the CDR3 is TGTGCCAGCTCAGCTCGGAGGGAGCTCTCCTACAATGAGCAGTTCTTC.

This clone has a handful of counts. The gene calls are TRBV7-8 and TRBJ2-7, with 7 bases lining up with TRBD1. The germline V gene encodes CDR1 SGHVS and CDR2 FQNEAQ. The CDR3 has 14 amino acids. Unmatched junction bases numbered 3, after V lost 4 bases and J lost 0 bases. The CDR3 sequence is CASSSRTGSYEQYF. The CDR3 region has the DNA TGTGCCAGCAGCTCCAGGACAGGCTCCTACGAGCAGTACTTC.

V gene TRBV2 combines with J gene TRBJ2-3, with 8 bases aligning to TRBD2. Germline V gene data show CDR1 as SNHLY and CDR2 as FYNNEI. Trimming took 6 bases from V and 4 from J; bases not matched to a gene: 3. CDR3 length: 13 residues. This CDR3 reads CASSVGLADTQYF. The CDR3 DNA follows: TGTGCCAGCAGCGTGGGACTAGCAGATACGCAGTATTTT.

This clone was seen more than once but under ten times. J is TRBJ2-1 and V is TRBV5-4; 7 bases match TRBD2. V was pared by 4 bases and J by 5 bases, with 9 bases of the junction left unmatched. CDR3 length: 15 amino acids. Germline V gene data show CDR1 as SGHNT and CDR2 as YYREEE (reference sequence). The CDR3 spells CASSPYGRPDNEQFF. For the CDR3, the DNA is TGTGCCAGCAGCCCTTACGGGAGGCCGGACAATGAGCAGTTCTTC.